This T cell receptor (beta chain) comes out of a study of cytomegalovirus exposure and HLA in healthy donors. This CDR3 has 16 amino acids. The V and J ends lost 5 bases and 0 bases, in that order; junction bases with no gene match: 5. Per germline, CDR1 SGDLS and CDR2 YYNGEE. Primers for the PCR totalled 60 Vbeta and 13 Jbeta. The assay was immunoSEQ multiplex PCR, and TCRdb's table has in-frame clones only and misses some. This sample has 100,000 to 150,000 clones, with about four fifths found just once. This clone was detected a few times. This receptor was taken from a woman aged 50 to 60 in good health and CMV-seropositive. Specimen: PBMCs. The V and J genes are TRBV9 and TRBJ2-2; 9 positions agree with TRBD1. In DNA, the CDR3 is TGTGCCAGCAGTAGGACAGGGGACGCGAACACCGGGGAGCTGTTTTTT. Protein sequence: CASSRTGDANTGELFF.